Sequencing of this T cell receptor (beta chain) was carried out in a study of PD-L1 blockade in urothelial cancer. The wider study: Samples came from 3 weeks, at the second dose, and 6 weeks into treatment.

Time point denoted: pretreatment peripheral blood. TCRdb's table, derived via immunoSEQ multiplex PCR, lists solely in-frame clones and lacks some. There are tens of thousands of clones in the sample; about 76% occur only once, and 3% to 4% lies in the top ten. This clone was picked up a small number of times. The clonotype originates from a man between 65 and 79 years old with urothelial cancer. The material sequenced was PBMCs, taken around atezolizumab (anti-PD-L1) treatment.

The CDR3 coding sequence is TGCGCCAGCCAGAGGGAGTTAGGCGGGGAGCTGTTTTTT. Its protein product is CASQRELGGELFF. The chain has TRBV10-1 and TRBJ2-2, with D perhaps matching TRBD2 (5 bases). The germline CDR1 and CDR2 sequences are WNHNN and SYGVQD (reference sequence). Trimming shortened V by 8 bases and J by 7 bases, and 14 bases separated the two germline ends. The CDR3 spans 13 residues.